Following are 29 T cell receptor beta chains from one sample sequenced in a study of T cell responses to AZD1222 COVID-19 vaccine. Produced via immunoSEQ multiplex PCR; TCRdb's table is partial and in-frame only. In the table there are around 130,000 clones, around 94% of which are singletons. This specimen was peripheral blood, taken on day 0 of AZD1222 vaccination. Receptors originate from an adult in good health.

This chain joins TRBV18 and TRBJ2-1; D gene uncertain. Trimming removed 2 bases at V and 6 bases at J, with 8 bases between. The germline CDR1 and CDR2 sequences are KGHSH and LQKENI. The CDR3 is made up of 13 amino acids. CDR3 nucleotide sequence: TGTGCCAGCTCACCAGTGGGGTTCAATGAGCAGTTCTTC. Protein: CASSPVGFNEQFF.

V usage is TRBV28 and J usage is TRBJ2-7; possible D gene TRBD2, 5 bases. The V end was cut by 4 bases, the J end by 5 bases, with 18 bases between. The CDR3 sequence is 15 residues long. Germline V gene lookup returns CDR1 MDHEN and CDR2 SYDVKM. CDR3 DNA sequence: TGTGCCAGCAGTTCCCTCGAGGCCGCGGAGGACGAGCAGTACTTC. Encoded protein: CASSSLEAAEDEQYF.

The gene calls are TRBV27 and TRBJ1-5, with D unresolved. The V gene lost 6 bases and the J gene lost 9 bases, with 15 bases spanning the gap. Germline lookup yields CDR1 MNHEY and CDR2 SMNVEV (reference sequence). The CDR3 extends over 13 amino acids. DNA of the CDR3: TGTGCCAGCAGCCCGAACGGGAGGTCGCCCCAGCATTTT. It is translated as CASSPNGRSPQHF.

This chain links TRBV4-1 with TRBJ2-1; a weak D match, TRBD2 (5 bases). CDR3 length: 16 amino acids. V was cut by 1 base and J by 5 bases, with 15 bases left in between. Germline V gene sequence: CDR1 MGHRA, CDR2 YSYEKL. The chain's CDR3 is CASSQGTPHKNNEQFF. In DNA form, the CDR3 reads TGCGCCAGCAGCCAAGGGACTCCTCACAAGAACAATGAGCAGTTCTTC.

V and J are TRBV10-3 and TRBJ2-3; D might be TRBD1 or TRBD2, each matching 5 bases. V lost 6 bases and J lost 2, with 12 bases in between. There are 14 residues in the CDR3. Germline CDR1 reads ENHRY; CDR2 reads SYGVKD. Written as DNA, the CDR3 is TGTGCCATCAGCTACGAAGGGACCACAGATACGCAGTATTTT. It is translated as CAISYEGTTDTQYF.

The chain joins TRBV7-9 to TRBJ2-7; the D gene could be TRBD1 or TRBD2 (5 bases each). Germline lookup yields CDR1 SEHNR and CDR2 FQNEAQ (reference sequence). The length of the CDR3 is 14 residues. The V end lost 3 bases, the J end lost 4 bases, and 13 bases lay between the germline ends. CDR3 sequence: CASSLGDQSYEQYF. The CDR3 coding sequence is TGTGCCAGCAGCTTGGGGGACCAATCGTACGAGCAGTACTTC.

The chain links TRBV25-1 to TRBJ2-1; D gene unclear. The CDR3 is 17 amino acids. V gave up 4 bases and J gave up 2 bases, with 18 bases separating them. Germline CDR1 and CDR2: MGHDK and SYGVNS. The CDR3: CASSGHEVGNPYNEQFF. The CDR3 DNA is TGTGCCAGCAGTGGACATGAGGTAGGGAATCCCTACAATGAGCAGTTCTTC.

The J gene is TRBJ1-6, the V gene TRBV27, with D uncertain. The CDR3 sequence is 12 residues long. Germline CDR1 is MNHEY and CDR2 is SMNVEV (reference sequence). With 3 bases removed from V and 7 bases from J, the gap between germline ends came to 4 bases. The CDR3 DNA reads TGTGCCAGCAGTTTCTTCAATTCACCCCTCCACTTT. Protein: CASSFFNSPLHF.

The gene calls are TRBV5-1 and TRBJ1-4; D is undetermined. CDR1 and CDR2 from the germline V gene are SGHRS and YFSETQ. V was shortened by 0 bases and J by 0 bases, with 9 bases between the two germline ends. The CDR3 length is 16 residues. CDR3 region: CASSLGGRATNEKLFF. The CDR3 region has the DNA TGCGCCAGCAGCTTGGGAGGGCGAGCAACTAATGAAAAACTGTTTTTT.

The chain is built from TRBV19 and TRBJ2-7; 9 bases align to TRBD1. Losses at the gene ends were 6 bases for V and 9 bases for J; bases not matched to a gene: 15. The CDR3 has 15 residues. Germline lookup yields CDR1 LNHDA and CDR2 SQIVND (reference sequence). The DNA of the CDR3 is TGTGCCAGTAGCGCACCCGGGACAGGGTTCAACGGGCAGTACTTC. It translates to CASSAPGTGFNGQYF.

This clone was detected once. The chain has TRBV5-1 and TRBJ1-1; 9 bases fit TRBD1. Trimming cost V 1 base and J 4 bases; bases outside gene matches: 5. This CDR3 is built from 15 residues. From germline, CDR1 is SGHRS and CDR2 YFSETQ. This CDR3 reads CASSLRGQGSTEAFF. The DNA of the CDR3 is TGCGCCAGCAGCTTGAGGGGACAGGGAAGCACTGAAGCTTTCTTT.

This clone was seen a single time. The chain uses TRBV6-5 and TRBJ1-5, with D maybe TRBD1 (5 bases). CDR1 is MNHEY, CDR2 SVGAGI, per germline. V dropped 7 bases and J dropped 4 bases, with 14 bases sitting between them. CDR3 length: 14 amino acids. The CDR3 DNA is TGTGCCAGCAAACTCGACGGGGGGAATCAGCCCCAGCATTTT. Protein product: CASKLDGGNQPQHF.

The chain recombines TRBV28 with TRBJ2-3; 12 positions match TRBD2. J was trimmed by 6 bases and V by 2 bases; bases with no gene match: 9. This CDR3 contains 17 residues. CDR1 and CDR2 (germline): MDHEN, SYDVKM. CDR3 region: CASSLRGLAGGDDTQYF. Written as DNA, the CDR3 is TGTGCCAGCAGTTTAAGAGGTCTAGCGGGAGGGGACGATACGCAGTATTTT.

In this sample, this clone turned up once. The CDR3 DNA is TGTGCCAGTAGTCCCCCCCGCTCTTTGGGAAACATTCAGTACTTC. Its translation: CASSPPRSLGNIQYF. V gene TRBV19 combines with J gene TRBJ2-4; D uncertain. The germline V gene has CDR1 LNHDA and CDR2 SQIVND (reference sequence). V lost 5 bases and J lost 6, with 17 bases in between. CDR3 length equals 15 residues.

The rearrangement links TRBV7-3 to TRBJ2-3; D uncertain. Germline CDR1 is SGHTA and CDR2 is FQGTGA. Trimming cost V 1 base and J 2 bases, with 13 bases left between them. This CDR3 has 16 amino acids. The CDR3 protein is CASSLNRRASTDTQYF. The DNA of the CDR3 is TGTGCCAGCAGCTTAAATAGACGGGCTTCCACAGATACGCAGTATTTT.

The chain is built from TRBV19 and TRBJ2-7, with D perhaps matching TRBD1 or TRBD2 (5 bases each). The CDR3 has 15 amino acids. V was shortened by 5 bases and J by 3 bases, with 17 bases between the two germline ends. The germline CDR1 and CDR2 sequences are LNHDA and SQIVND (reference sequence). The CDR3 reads CASSAAVVGVYEQYF. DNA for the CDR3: TGTGCCAGTAGTGCCGCCGTCGTGGGGGTCTACGAGCAGTACTTC.

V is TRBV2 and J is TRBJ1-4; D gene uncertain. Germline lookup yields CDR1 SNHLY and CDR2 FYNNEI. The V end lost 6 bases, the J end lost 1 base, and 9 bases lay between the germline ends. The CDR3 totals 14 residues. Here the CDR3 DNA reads TGTGCCAGCAGGAGGAGGGAAACTAATGAAAAACTGTTTTTT. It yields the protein CASRRRETNEKLFF. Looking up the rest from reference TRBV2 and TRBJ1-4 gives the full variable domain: EPEVTQTPSHQVTQMGQEVILRCVPISNHLYFYWYRQILGQKVEFLVSFYNNEISEKSEIFDDQFSVERPDGSNFTLKIRSTKLEDSAMYFCASRRRETNEKLFFGSGTQLSVL.

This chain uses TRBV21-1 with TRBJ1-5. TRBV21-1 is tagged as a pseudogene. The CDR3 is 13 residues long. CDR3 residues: CASSKIYNQPQHF. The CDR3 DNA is TGTGCCAGCAGCAAAATTTACAATCAGCCCCAGCATTTT.

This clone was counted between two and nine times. This CDR3 is CASSQSPGLYYEQYF. The CDR3 region has the DNA TGCGCCAGCAGCCAGTCCCCGGGACTCTACTACGAGCAGTACTTC. V and J are TRBV4-1 and TRBJ2-7, with a weak D call TRBD2 (6 bases). V dropped 3 bases and J dropped 3 bases, with 15 bases sitting between them. The CDR3 is 15 amino acids. Germline V gene sequence: CDR1 MGHRA, CDR2 YSYEKL.

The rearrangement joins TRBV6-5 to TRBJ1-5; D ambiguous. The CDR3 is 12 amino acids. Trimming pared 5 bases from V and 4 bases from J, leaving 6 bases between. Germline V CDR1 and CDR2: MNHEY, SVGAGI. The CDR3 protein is CASSKFNQPQHF. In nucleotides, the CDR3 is TGTGCCAGCAGTAAATTTAATCAGCCCCAGCATTTT.

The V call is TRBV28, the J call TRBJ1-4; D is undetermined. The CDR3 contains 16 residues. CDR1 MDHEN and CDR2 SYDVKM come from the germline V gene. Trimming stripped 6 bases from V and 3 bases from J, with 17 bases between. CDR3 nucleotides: TGTGCCAGCAGCCTCCCTAGGGAGGTGGCTAATGAAAAACTGTTTTTT. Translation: CASSLPREVANEKLFF.

CDR3 nucleotide sequence: TGCAGCGCGTTCTCCCAGGGGGCCATCGGGACCCAGTACTTC. Its translation: CSAFSQGAIGTQYF. This chain links TRBV29-1 with TRBJ2-5; TRBD1 matches at 8 bases. Trimming cost V 7 bases and J 7 bases; bases outside gene matches: 14. The CDR3 loop spans 14 amino acids. Germline V CDR1 and CDR2: SQVTM, ANQGSEA.

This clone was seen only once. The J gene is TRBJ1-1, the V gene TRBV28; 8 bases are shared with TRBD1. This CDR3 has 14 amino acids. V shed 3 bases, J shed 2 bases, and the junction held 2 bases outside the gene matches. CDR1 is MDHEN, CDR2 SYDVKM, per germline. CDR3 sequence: CASSFQGANTEAFF. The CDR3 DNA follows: TGTGCCAGCAGTTTTCAGGGGGCCAACACTGAAGCTTTCTTT.

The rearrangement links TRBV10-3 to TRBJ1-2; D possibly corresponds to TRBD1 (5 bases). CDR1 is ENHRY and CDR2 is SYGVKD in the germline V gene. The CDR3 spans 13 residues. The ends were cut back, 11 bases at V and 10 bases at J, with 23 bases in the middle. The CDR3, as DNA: TGTGCCCTCCGCAACTCCGGGACTCCTCACTACACCTTC. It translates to CALRNSGTPHYTF.

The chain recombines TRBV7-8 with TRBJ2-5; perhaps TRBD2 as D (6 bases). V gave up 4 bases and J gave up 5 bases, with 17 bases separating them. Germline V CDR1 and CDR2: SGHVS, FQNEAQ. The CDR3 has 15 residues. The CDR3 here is CASSSHSTSWETQYF. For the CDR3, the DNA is TGTGCCAGCAGCTCGCATTCGACTAGTTGGGAGACCCAGTACTTC. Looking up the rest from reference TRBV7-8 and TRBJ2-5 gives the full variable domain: GAGVSQSPRYKVAKRGQDVALRCDPISGHVSLFWYQQALGQGPEFLTYFQNEAQLDKSGLPSDRFFAERPEGSVSTLKIQRTQQEDSAVYLCASSSHSTSWETQYFGPGTRLLVL.

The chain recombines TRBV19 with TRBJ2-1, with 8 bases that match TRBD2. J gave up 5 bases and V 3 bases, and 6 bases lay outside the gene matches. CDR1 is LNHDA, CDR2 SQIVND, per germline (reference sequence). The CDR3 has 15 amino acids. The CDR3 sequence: CASSIGLAHNNEQFF. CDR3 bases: TGTGCCAGTAGTATTGGACTAGCTCATAACAATGAGCAGTTCTTC.

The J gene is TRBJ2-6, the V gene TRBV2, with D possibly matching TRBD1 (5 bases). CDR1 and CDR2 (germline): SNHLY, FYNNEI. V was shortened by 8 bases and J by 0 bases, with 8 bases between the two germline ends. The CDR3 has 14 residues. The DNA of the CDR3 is TGTGCCAGCGGCAGGGTCTCTGGGGCCAACGTCCTGACTTTC. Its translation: CASGRVSGANVLTF.

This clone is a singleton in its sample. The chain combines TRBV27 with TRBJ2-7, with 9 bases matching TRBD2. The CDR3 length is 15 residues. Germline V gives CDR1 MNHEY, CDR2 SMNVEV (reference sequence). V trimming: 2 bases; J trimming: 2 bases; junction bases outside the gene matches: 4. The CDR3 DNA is TGTGCCAGCAGTTTAAGCGGGGGGAGGGCCTACGAGCAGTACTTC. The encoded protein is CASSLSGGRAYEQYF.

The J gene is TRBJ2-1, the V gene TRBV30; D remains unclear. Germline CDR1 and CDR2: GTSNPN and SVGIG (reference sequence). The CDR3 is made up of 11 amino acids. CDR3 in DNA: TGTCTGGGCTGGTTTTACAATGAGCAGTTCTTC. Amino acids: CLGWFYNEQFF.